This TCR beta chain originates from a study of cytomegalovirus exposure and HLA in healthy donors. A note on this clone: The antigen is undetermined.

60 Vbeta and 13 Jbeta primers were used in PCR. Produced via immunoSEQ multiplex PCR; TCRdb's table is partial and in-frame only. This sample has 210,000 or so clones, with approximately 81% found just once. This CDR3 is built from 12 residues. The germline V gene has CDR1 LNHNV and CDR2 YYDKDF (reference sequence). Between the trimmed V and J ends, which lost 8 bases and 4 bases, there was a span of 9 bases. Study outcomes and limitations: The authors later found most CMV-associated TCR beta chains appeared HLA-restricted.

Sequencing was performed on PBMCs. V usage is TRBV15 and J usage is TRBJ2-1, with D possibly matching TRBD2 (6 bases). The sequence was collected from a human donor in good health. CDR3 nucleotides: TGTGCCACCGCGGGGCAGTACAATGAGCAGTTCTTC. As protein: CATAGQYNEQFF. The complete variable domain, with remaining parts taken from reference TRBV15 and TRBJ2-1, reads DAMVIQNPRYQVTQFGKPVTLSCSQTLNHNVMYWYQQKSSQAPKLLFHYYDKDFNNEADTPDNFQSRRPNTSFCFLDIRSPGLGDTAMYLCATAGQYNEQFFGPGTRLTVL.